Sequencing of this TCR beta chain was carried out in a study of T cells in localized non-small cell lung cancer (TCRdb year 2020). A note on the overall study: T cell repertoires of approximately 250 early-stage NSCLC patients were analyzed, with tumors being compared against uninvolved tumor-adjacent lungs. All 240 or so NSCLC patients in the cohort were treatment-naive and had localized lung tumors that were resected. Of the NSCLC patients, 129 were male and around 99 were female, and the mean age was approximately 66 years.

This clone was picked up a small number of times. What antigen it recognizes has not been identified. Base qualities were left out, and no much larger clone turns up one base away. At diagnosis, tumor, uninvolved tumor-adjacent lung and peripheral blood were collected and then preserved as a mix of FFPE and fresh-frozen material. For TCR repertoire profiling, the blood samples were analyzed as peripheral blood mononuclear cells. CDR1 and CDR2 are drawn from the germline V gene (reference sequence): MNHEY, SMNVEV. The CDR3 spans 12 residues, from the cysteine through the phenylalanine. Kept here is only the CDR3 DNA, which spans 36 bases and is read in frame from base 1. V loses 6 bases of germline sequence and J loses 5 bases, and the interval between the two ends is 10 bases. TCR beta CDR3 regions were sequenced from DNA using the immunoSEQ Assay. From the authors' description of their analysis: T cell density was computed as TCR beta template counts normalized to usable DNA estimated by amplifying housekeeping genes. The preseqR package was used to estimate richness by extrapolating to 400,000 templates for PBMC samples and to 120,000 templates for tissue samples. Clonality was defined as one minus Pielou's evenness. Tissue-enriched TCRs were identified through differential abundance testing performed on productive amino-acid clonotypes, with a minimum total count of 5 and an alpha of 0.1. The Jaccard Index and the Morisita Overlap Index were used to measure repertoire overlap between compartments. GLIPH grouped TCR beta CDR3s together with public tetramer-defined viral CDR3s, and a viral motif had to include at least three viral sequences and show V-gene enrichment. The source is immuneACCESS, and TCRdb retained only in-frame sequences with V and J called. Part of the clones is not carried over; for the studies checked, unresolved V genes explain less than half of this, and the remainder is unexplained. V and J calls and clone size are given by that table; D and trimming were obtained from the DNA. This sample holds 30,000 to 40,000 clones; about 80% were observed only once. Together, the top ten hold around 34% of the sample.

Here is what the overall study found, with its caveats: Because multi-region tumor sequencing was not done, intratumor heterogeneity could not be ruled out. Uninvolved tumor-adjacent lung showed the highest T cell clonality, higher than tumor, which suggests more focused antigenic responses in the adjacent lung. Because the study design was exploratory, TCR variables were selected using unadjusted p-values without false-discovery rate correction. A median of around 57 of the top 100 tumor clones turned up in the paired uninvolved adjacent lung, and roughly 28 of those clones also ranked among the top 100 of that same adjacent lung. Higher blood T cell density associated with longer overall survival, while higher adjacent-lung clonality associated with shorter survival.

Specimen: peripheral blood, collected before any cancer treatment. The sequence came from a male donor aged 60 or over with stage II squamous cell lung carcinoma. The sequence joins TRBV27 to TRBJ1-1, with no confidently assigned D gene. The CDR3 here reads CASRKVGTEAFF. The DNA sequence reads TGTGCCAGCAGGAAGGTGGGGACTGAAGCTTTCTTT.